One and the same sample provided the 27 T cell receptor beta chains below, sequenced in a study of blood T cell repertoires in COVID-19. The method was immunoSEQ multiplex PCR; TCRdb's version includes in-frame clones alone and lacks a portion of them. The sample contains about 200,000 clones, 70% to 90% of which appear only once. The sample taken for sequencing was PBMCs or T cells enriched from blood (not recorded which). Receptors were obtained from a woman between 18 and 30 years old who had recovered from COVID-19.

The V gene is TRBV7-9, the J gene TRBJ1-1; 9 nucleotides agree with TRBD1. The CDR3 contains 17 residues. V lost 1 base to trimming and J lost 8 bases; unmatched junction nucleotides: 14. Germline CDR1 is SEHNR and CDR2 is FQNEAQ (reference sequence). In DNA form, the CDR3 reads TGTGCCAGCAGCTTAGGGGGACAGGGCTCTGCCTGGTACGAAGCTTTCTTT. Protein product: CASSLGGQGSAWYEAFF.

The J gene is TRBJ2-5, the V gene TRBV5-6, with TRBD2 matching over 8 bases. This CDR3 has 15 amino acids. The V segment lost 4 bases and the J segment 2 bases; nucleotides outside the gene matches: 7. Germline values: CDR1 SGHDT, CDR2 YYEEEE. Here the CDR3 reads CASSALLADQETQYF. The CDR3 DNA reads TGTGCCAGCAGCGCCCTACTAGCGGATCAAGAGACCCAGTACTTC. The full variable domain, with the rest looked up from reference TRBV5-6 and TRBJ2-5, is DAGVTQSPTHLIKTRGQQVTLRCSPKSGHDTVSWYQQALGQGPQFIFQYYEEEERQRGNFPDRFSGHQFPNYSSELNVNALLLGDSALYLCASSALLADQETQYFGPGTRLLVL.

The chain couples TRBV6-6 to TRBJ1-5; 8 nucleotides align to TRBD1. V lost 5 bases and J lost 0; bases outside the gene matches: 9. CDR1 MNHNY and CDR2 SVGAGI come from the germline V gene (reference sequence). The CDR3 runs to 17 residues. CDR3 loop: CASSQRQGAGSNQPQHF. CDR3 nucleotide sequence: TGTGCCAGCAGTCAGAGGCAGGGGGCAGGTAGCAATCAGCCCCAGCATTTT.

The chain's CDR3 is CASSQEGLTSDPYTQYF. DNA for the CDR3: TGTGCCAGCAGCCAAGAGGGCTTGACTAGCGATCCCTATACGCAGTATTTT. The rearrangement joins TRBV3-1 (or the pseudogene TRBV3-2) to TRBJ2-3; TRBD2 matches at 8 bases. The CDR3 has 17 amino acids. Germline V gives CDR1 LGHDT, CDR2 YNNKEL (reference sequence). The V and J ends lost 0 bases and 7 bases, in that order; junction bases with no gene match: 12.

The V gene is TRBV5-4, the J gene TRBJ2-5; TRBD2 matches at 10 bases. V shed 5 bases, J shed 2 bases, and the junction held 6 bases outside the gene matches. This CDR3 has 15 amino acids. Germline values: CDR1 SGHNT, CDR2 YYREEE (reference sequence). CDR3 sequence: CASRISGGSQETQYF. As DNA, the CDR3 is TGTGCCAGCAGAATTAGCGGGGGGTCTCAAGAGACCCAGTACTTC.

This chain uses TRBV3-1 (or the pseudogene TRBV3-2) with TRBJ2-2, with D possibly being TRBD2 (7 bases). V lost 4 bases and J lost 0, with 9 bases in between. The CDR3 length is 15 residues. CDR1 is LGHDT, CDR2 YNNKEL, per germline (reference sequence). The CDR3 loop reads CASSPGGPNTGELFF. CDR3 nucleotide sequence: TGTGCCAGCAGCCCGGGGGGCCCGAACACCGGGGAGCTGTTTTTT.

The chain recombines TRBV15 with TRBJ1-2, with 7 bases aligning to TRBD1. Germline V CDR1 and CDR2: LNHNV, YYDKDF (reference sequence). V trimming: 3 bases; J trimming: 3 bases; junction bases outside the gene matches: 10. The length of the CDR3 is 16 residues. CDR3 coding DNA: TGTGCCACCAGCAGGGGAAGACAGGGCCACCACTATGGCTACACCTTC. It specifies CATSRGRQGHHYGYTF.

The chain employs TRBV2 and TRBJ2-2, with TRBD1 matching over 8 bases. This CDR3 is 14 amino acids long. Germline V gene lookup returns CDR1 SNHLY and CDR2 FYNNEI. After removal of 8 bases from V and 2 bases from J, the junction contained 4 bases not matched to a gene. The CDR3 loop is CASCDRGNTGELFF. In DNA form, the CDR3 reads TGTGCCAGCTGCGACAGGGGAAACACCGGGGAGCTGTTTTTT.

The rearrangement uses TRBV28 and TRBJ1-2, with D possibly being TRBD1 (6 bases). The length of the CDR3 is 15 residues. Deletions cut 1 base from V and 4 bases from J, with 13 bases between. From germline, CDR1 is MDHEN and CDR2 SYDVKM. The CDR3 DNA is TGTGCCAGCAGTTTATCACAGGGAGATCCCTATGGCTACACCTTC. The encoded protein is CASSLSQGDPYGYTF.

This clone was counted once. The chain combines TRBV2 with TRBJ1-6; 8 positions match TRBD1. CDR1 is SNHLY, CDR2 FYNNEI, per germline. V was pared by 7 bases and J by 9 bases, with 8 bases of the junction left unmatched. This CDR3 contains 14 residues. The DNA of the CDR3 is TGTGCCAGCACCGAGCAGGGGGCGGGTTCACCCCTCCACTTT. Amino acid sequence: CASTEQGAGSPLHF. Looking up the rest from reference TRBV2 and TRBJ1-6 gives the full variable domain: EPEVTQTPSHQVTQMGQEVILRCVPISNHLYFYWYRQILGQKVEFLVSFYNNEISEKSEIFDDQFSVERPDGSNFTLKIRSTKLEDSAMYFCASTEQGAGSPLHFGNGTRLTVT.

This chain links TRBV29-1 with TRBJ2-1; TRBD2 is a possible D gene (5 bases). The length of the CDR3 is 16 residues. Trimming shortened V by 7 bases and J by 0 bases, and 19 bases separated the two germline ends. Germline loops: CDR1 SQVTM, CDR2 ANQGSEA. The CDR3 sequence is CSAQPFGLFSYNEQFF. The DNA of the CDR3 is TGCAGCGCACAGCCGTTCGGACTTTTCTCCTACAATGAGCAGTTCTTC.

The chain is built from TRBV18 and TRBJ1-4; 8 bases align to TRBD1. Germline CDR1 reads KGHSH; CDR2 reads LQKENI. The CDR3 has 15 residues. The J segment lost 6 bases and the V segment lost 4 bases, leaving 7 bases of the junction unmatched. The CDR3 DNA follows: TGTGCCAGCTCACTTTCAGGGGGCAGAGATGAAAAACTGTTTTTT. Protein sequence: CASSLSGGRDEKLFF. Using reference TRBV18 and TRBJ1-4 for the parts outside the CDR3, the full variable domain is NAGVMQNPRHLVRRRGQEARLRCSPMKGHSHVYWYRQLPEEGLKFMVYLQKENIIDESGMPKERFSAEFPKEGPSILRIQQVVRGDSAAYFCASSLSGGRDEKLFFGSGTQLSVL.

V usage is TRBV5-1 and J usage is TRBJ2-2, with a weak D call TRBD2 (5 bases). Germline CDR1 reads SGHRS; CDR2 reads YFSETQ. With 4 bases removed from V and 1 base from J, the gap between germline ends came to 11 bases. There are 15 residues in the CDR3. For the CDR3, the DNA is TGCGCCAGCAGCACCGGTCGGGGGAACACCGGGGAGCTGTTTTTT. Its protein is CASSTGRGNTGELFF.

This chain joins TRBV27 and TRBJ1-1; possible D gene TRBD1, 5 bases. The CDR3 loop spans 13 amino acids. Germline V gene sequence: CDR1 MNHEY, CDR2 SMNVEV (reference sequence). The V end lost 3 bases, the J end lost 3 bases, and 8 bases lay between the germline ends. CDR3 DNA: TGTGCCAGCAGTTTCAGGGAGGACACTGAAGCTTTCTTT. Encoded protein: CASSFREDTEAFF.

This chain's CDR3 is CASSPNRHGALNTEAFF. The CDR3 nucleotides read TGTGCCAGCAGCCCAAACAGGCACGGAGCGCTGAACACTGAAGCTTTCTTT. V is TRBV5-5 and J is TRBJ1-1, with a tentative D call TRBD1 (5 bases). The CDR3 spans 17 residues. Germline V CDR1 and CDR2: SGHKS, YYEKEE (reference sequence). V was shortened by 4 bases and J by 0 bases, with 19 bases between the two germline ends.

This chain connects TRBV24-1 to TRBJ1-4; 9 bases map to TRBD1. V gave up 4 bases and J gave up 5 bases; unmatched junction bases: 4. CDR3 size: 15 residues. Per the germline V gene, CDR1 is KGHDR and CDR2 is SFDVKD. The CDR3 nucleotides are TGTGCCACCAGTGACTCCGGACAGGGGAATGAAAAACTGTTTTTT. It yields the protein CATSDSGQGNEKLFF.

This chain uses TRBV27 with TRBJ2-4; D may be TRBD2 (5 bases). Trimming took 2 bases from V and 6 from J, leaving 8 bases between them. Germline-derived CDR1 and CDR2 are MNHEY and SMNVEV (reference sequence). The CDR3 length is 13 residues. This CDR3 reads CASSLVGGNIQYF. The CDR3 DNA is TGTGCCAGCAGTTTAGTCGGAGGAAACATTCAGTACTTC.

The J gene is TRBJ1-2, the V gene TRBV27; D gene unclear. From germline, CDR1 is MNHEY and CDR2 SMNVEV (reference sequence). CDR3 length equals 15 residues. The ends were cut back, 6 bases at V and 2 bases at J, with 16 bases in the middle. Written as DNA, the CDR3 is TGTGCCAGCAGCTCTCGGGAAGGGTGGAACTATGGCTACACCTTC. Its translation: CASSSREGWNYGYTF.

Only a few counts were recorded for this clone. The CDR3, as DNA: TGTGCCAGCAGCTTGGGTGGGACAGGGGAGCGCTCCTACGAGCAGTACTTC. Translating gives CASSLGGTGERSYEQYF. The J gene is TRBJ2-7, the V gene TRBV5-5; 10 bases map to TRBD1. Germline V CDR1 and CDR2: SGHKS, YYEKEE (reference sequence). The CDR3 loop spans 17 amino acids. The V gene end was trimmed by 0 bases and the J gene end by 0 bases; junction bases not matched to a gene: 6.

The chain links TRBV3-1 (or the pseudogene TRBV3-2) to TRBJ1-2; maybe TRBD1 (6 bases). Germline V gene sequence: CDR1 LGHDT, CDR2 YNNKEL (reference sequence). Between the trimmed V and J ends, which lost 3 bases and 5 bases, there was a span of 10 bases. CDR3 length: 13 amino acids. The CDR3 DNA reads TGTGCCAGCAGCCAGGGACAACGATATGGCTACACCTTC. This codes for CASSQGQRYGYTF.

V usage is TRBV6-1 and J usage is TRBJ2-7; D is unclear. The germline CDR1 and CDR2 sequences are MNHNS and SASEGT. With 1 base removed from V and 0 bases from J, the gap between germline ends came to 10 bases. The CDR3 sequence is 15 residues long. The CDR3 coding sequence is TGTGCCAGCAGTGAAGGCTTCGGTAGCTCCTACGAGCAGTACTTC. Translated, it gives CASSEGFGSSYEQYF.

The V and J genes are TRBV2 and TRBJ2-3; the D gene is possibly TRBD1 (6 bases). V lost 2 bases, J lost 1 base, and 16 bases lay in between. The CDR3 is 17 residues long. Looked up from germline, CDR1 is SNHLY and CDR2 is FYNNEI. CDR3 region: CASSESMTGSGTDTQYF. The CDR3 nucleotides read TGTGCCAGCAGTGAATCAATGACAGGCTCCGGCACAGATACGCAGTATTTT.

CDR3 region: CASSRGQGKGEQYF. The CDR3 region has the DNA TGCGCCAGCAGCCGCGGACAGGGGAAGGGGGAGCAGTACTTC. The V call is TRBV10-2, the J call TRBJ2-7; 9 nucleotides agree with TRBD1. The V and J ends lost 6 bases and 7 bases, in that order; junction bases with no gene match: 10. The CDR3 sequence is 14 residues long. Germline-derived CDR1 and CDR2 are WSHSY and SAAADI.

This clone was recorded a few times. The chain carries TRBV5-1 and TRBJ2-3, with 11 bases aligning to TRBD2. Looked up from germline, CDR1 is SGHRS and CDR2 is YFSETQ. V shed 5 bases and J 2 bases; nucleotides not matched to a gene: 7. This CDR3 has 16 amino acids. The CDR3 sequence: CASRGGLADYTDTQYF. In DNA, the CDR3 is TGCGCCAGCAGGGGGGGACTAGCGGACTACACAGATACGCAGTATTTT.

This clone occurred once. J is TRBJ2-5 and V is TRBV7-9; 8 positions agree with TRBD2. This CDR3 has 16 amino acids. The trim removed 6 bases at V and 4 bases at J, leaving 13 bases unmatched. Germline V CDR1 and CDR2: SEHNR, FQNEAQ (reference sequence). CDR3 region: CASSPTVGLDAETQYF. As DNA, the CDR3 is TGTGCCAGCAGTCCAACCGTGGGACTAGACGCAGAGACCCAGTACTTC.

The table lists this clone with a count of one. V and J are TRBV4-1 and TRBJ1-1; D may be TRBD1 (6 bases). CDR1 is MGHRA and CDR2 is YSYEKL in the germline V gene. V dropped 2 bases and J dropped 4 bases, with 14 bases sitting between them. The length of the CDR3 is 15 residues. CDR3 sequence reads: CASSQTGTLSTEAFF. The CDR3 region has the DNA TGCGCCAGCAGCCAAACCGGGACACTGAGCACTGAAGCTTTCTTT.

The genes are TRBV6-5 and TRBJ2-7; 9 positions match TRBD2. CDR3 length: 15 amino acids. The germline V gene encodes CDR1 MNHEY and CDR2 SVGAGI. The junction had 4 bases not matched to a gene; V was cut back by 2 bases and J by 2 bases. DNA of the CDR3: TGTGCCAGCAGTTACCAAGCGGGGGGCACCTACGAGCAGTACTTC. Translating it yields CASSYQAGGTYEQYF.